These 21 T cell receptor beta chains share one sample of origin, sequenced in a study. TCRdb independently ran MiXCR on the RT-PCR reads; one entry per CDR3 protein. The sample holds thousands of distinct CDR3 sequences, around 34% seen once. Material: memory CD4+ T cells from salivary gland. These receptors all stem from a female donor with primary Sjogren's syndrome.

This clonotype qualifies as medium-sized. V usage is TRBV7-9 and J usage is TRBJ2-5; 7 nucleotides align to TRBD2. Germline V CDR1 and CDR2: SEHNR, FQNEAQ (reference sequence). The CDR3 spans 14 residues. The junction had 5 bases not matched to a gene; V was cut back by 3 bases and J by 4 bases. The CDR3 DNA follows: TGTGCCAGCAGCTTCTCCAGGGAGGGAGAGACCCAGTACTTC. It is translated as CASSFSREGETQYF.

By sample fraction, this clonotype is medium-sized (0.01 to 0.1%). V usage is TRBV20-1 and J usage is TRBJ2-3, with D unresolved. Deletions cut 3 bases from V and 0 bases from J, with 4 bases between. The CDR3 runs 12 residues. Germline loops: CDR1 DFQATT, CDR2 SNEGSKA (reference sequence). This CDR3 reads CSASPSTDTQYF. CDR3 coding DNA: TGCAGTGCTAGCCCTAGCACAGATACGCAGTATTTT.

By share, this clonotype counts as large. In DNA form, the CDR3 reads TGCAGCGCCAGCAGGGGCCCGGTTGTTTCCGAGCAGTACTTC. Protein: CSASRGPVVSEQYF. This sequence joins TRBV29-1 and TRBJ2-7; the D gene is possibly TRBD1 (6 bases). CDR3 length: 14 amino acids. Germline lookup yields CDR1 SQVTM and CDR2 ANQGSEA. V lost 7 bases to trimming and J lost 6 bases, with 22 bases between them.

By sample fraction, this clonotype is large. This chain connects TRBV20-1 to TRBJ2-7, with 13 bases identical to TRBD2. Germline CDR1 and CDR2: DFQATT and SNEGSKA (reference sequence). V shed 0 bases and J 3 bases; nucleotides not matched to a gene: 8. This CDR3 comprises 17 residues. CDR3: CSARDLAGLAGYYEQYF. DNA of the CDR3: TGCAGTGCTAGAGATCTAGCGGGACTAGCGGGGTACTACGAGCAGTACTTC.

By proportion, this clonotype is large (0.1 to 1%). The chain recombines TRBV4-1 with TRBJ1-2, with unresolved D. CDR3 length equals 14 residues. V gave up 1 base and J gave up 2 bases, with 8 bases separating them. CDR1 MGHRA and CDR2 YSYEKL come from the germline V gene. The CDR3: CASSQVPGNYGYTF. CDR3 DNA: TGCGCCAGCAGCCAAGTTCCGGGAAACTATGGCTACACCTTC.

This clonotype rates as medium-sized (0.01 to 0.1%). V gene TRBV19 combines with J gene TRBJ1-4; D call uncertain. With 6 bases removed from V and 7 bases from J, the gap between germline ends came to 9 bases. The CDR3 is 12 residues long. Per germline, CDR1 LNHDA and CDR2 SQIVND (reference sequence). The CDR3 is CASSRLSEKLFF. CDR3 bases: TGTGCCAGTAGCCGCCTCAGTGAAAAACTGTTTTTT.

This chain uses TRBV20-1 with TRBJ2-3; 10 bases map to TRBD2. The V gene end was trimmed by 6 bases and the J gene end by 5 bases; junction bases not matched to a gene: 14. The CDR3 totals 16 residues. The germline CDR1 and CDR2 sequences are DFQATT and SNEGSKA (reference sequence). For the CDR3, the DNA is TGCAGTGCACCACCCGCTAGCGGGAGAGCAGGAGATACGCAGTATTTT. This sequence encodes CSAPPASGRAGDTQYF.

In its sample, this clonotype was seen many times. The genes are TRBV11-3 and TRBJ1-1, with no clear D. Germline CDR1 and CDR2: SGHNT and YENEEA. V was shortened by 5 bases and J by 5 bases, with 15 bases between the two germline ends. The CDR3 consists of 14 residues. The DNA of the CDR3 is TGTGCCAGCAGCCTCCATCAGGACGTAACTGAAGCTTTCTTT. Translating gives CASSLHQDVTEAFF.

The table lists this clonotype with many counts. The V gene is TRBV2, the J gene TRBJ1-1; D is uncertain. The length of the CDR3 is 14 residues. V was clipped by 6 bases and J by 4 bases, with 15 bases between them. Germline V gene data show CDR1 as SNHLY and CDR2 as FYNNEI. The CDR3 here is CASRQDWESTEAFF. The DNA of the CDR3 is TGTGCCAGCAGGCAGGACTGGGAGAGCACTGAAGCTTTCTTT.

V usage is TRBV2 and J usage is TRBJ2-2; D might be TRBD2 (7 bases). The CDR3 spans 13 residues. The germline V gene has CDR1 SNHLY and CDR2 FYNNEI. V was pared by 9 bases and J by 3 bases, with 11 bases between. CDR3 residues: CASRGGDTGELFF. The CDR3 DNA reads as TGTGCCAGTAGAGGGGGGGACACCGGGGAGCTGTTTTTT.

This rearrangement joins TRBV7-2 to TRBJ2-7; TRBD1 matches 9 bases. Germline V gene data show CDR1 as SGHTA and CDR2 as FQGNSA. The CDR3 runs 15 residues. The ends lost 5 bases at V and 5 bases at J; junction bases unmatched: 10. The CDR3 sequence is CASSVLGTGSHEQYF. The CDR3 DNA reads as TGTGCCAGCAGCGTACTAGGGACAGGGTCCCACGAGCAGTACTTC.

Within the sample, this clonotype is medium-sized (0.01 to 0.1%). The chain is built from TRBV9 and TRBJ2-1; 12 bases fit TRBD2. Per the germline V gene, CDR1 is SGDLS and CDR2 is YYNGEE. This CDR3 region has 15 residues. V shed 4 bases and J 7 bases; nucleotides not matched to a gene: 6. The CDR3 is CASSPASGRVNEQFF. The CDR3 DNA follows: TGTGCCAGCAGCCCGGCTAGCGGGAGGGTGAATGAGCAGTTCTTC.

By proportion, this clonotype is medium-sized. For the CDR3, the DNA is TGTGCCAGCAGCCAAGTTCTGGGTACGAAAGGCTACACCTTC. It translates to CASSQVLGTKGYTF. This chain connects TRBV3-1 to TRBJ1-2; no definite D call. The CDR3 is 14 amino acids. Trimming took off 1 base at V and 8 bases at J, with 14 bases between the two ends. Germline lookup yields CDR1 LGHDT and CDR2 YNNKEL (reference sequence).

The chain is built from TRBV7-2 and TRBJ2-7, with D tentatively TRBD2 (5 bases). V lost 3 bases and J 2 bases, leaving 11 bases between the germline ends. The germline V gene encodes CDR1 SGHTA and CDR2 FQGNSA. The CDR3 has 14 residues. The CDR3 region has the DNA TGTGCCAGCAGCTTGAGCGGTTCGACCTACGAGCAGTACTTC. Its translation: CASSLSGSTYEQYF. The full variable domain, rest sourced from reference TRBV7-2 and TRBJ2-7, is GAGVSQSPSNKVTEKGKDVELRCDPISGHTALYWYRQSLGQGLEFLIYFQGNSAPDKSGLPSDRFSAERTGGSVSTLTIQRTQQEDSAVYLCASSLSGSTYEQYFGPGTRLTVT.

Relative to its sample, this clonotype is medium-sized. This sequence joins TRBV18 and TRBJ2-7; TRBD2 agrees at 11 bases. The trim removed 1 base at V and 3 bases at J, leaving 2 bases unmatched. Germline CDR1 KGHSH, CDR2 LQKENI. The CDR3 sequence is 15 residues long. CDR3 sequence: CASSPLAGGIYEQYF. For the CDR3, the DNA is TGTGCCAGCTCACCACTAGCGGGAGGGATCTACGAGCAGTACTTC.

This chain joins TRBV24-1 and TRBJ2-2; the D gene is possibly TRBD1 (6 bases). With 1 base removed from V and 12 bases from J, the gap between germline ends came to 14 bases. The CDR3 has 14 amino acids. Looked up from germline, CDR1 is KGHDR and CDR2 is SFDVKD. This CDR3 is CATSDLGGTLKLFF. CDR3 sequence (DNA): TGTGCCACCAGTGATTTAGGGGGAACACTGAAGCTGTTTTTT.

This clonotype is termed medium-sized. V usage is TRBV5-1 and J usage is TRBJ2-5, with a tentative D call TRBD1 (5 bases). The CDR3 loop spans 15 amino acids. Germline CDR1 is SGHRS and CDR2 is YFSETQ. V lost 1 base to trimming and J lost 2 bases, with 12 bases between them. As DNA, the CDR3 is TGCGCCAGCAGCTTGATTCCGACAGATCAAGAGACCCAGTACTTC. Translated, it gives CASSLIPTDQETQYF.

This clonotype is termed medium-sized. The CDR3 reads CASSRGASNSPLHF. The CDR3 DNA is TGTGCCAGCAGCAGGGGCGCGAGTAATTCACCCCTCCACTTT. The chain has TRBV12-3 or TRBV12-4 and TRBJ1-6, with TRBD1 as a possible D gene (6 bases). With 6 bases removed from V and 6 bases from J, the gap between germline ends came to 12 bases. The length of the CDR3 is 14 residues.

This clonotype came up a few times. V and J are TRBV20-1 and TRBJ2-5; D unresolved. The germline gives CDR1 DFQATT, CDR2 SNEGSKA (reference sequence). Between the trimmed V and J ends, which lost 0 bases and 4 bases, there was a span of 15 bases. The CDR3 sequence is 15 residues long. The CDR3 DNA reads as TGCAGTGCTAGAGATCCCGGACGGGCGGTAGAGACCCAGTACTTC. Encoded protein: CSARDPGRAVETQYF.

By frequency in the sample, this clonotype is large. This sequence joins TRBV7-2 and TRBJ2-7; the D call may be TRBD1 or TRBD2 (5 bases each). Germline lookup yields CDR1 SGHTA and CDR2 FQGNSA. V was trimmed by 8 bases and J by 3 bases, leaving 11 bases between them. The CDR3 has 12 residues. CDR3 sequence: CASRDPYYEQYF. Here the CDR3 DNA reads TGTGCCAGCCGGGACCCATACTACGAGCAGTACTTC.

The chain couples TRBV6-5 to TRBJ1-2; D gene unclear. The V end lost 7 bases, the J end lost 2 bases, and 14 bases lay between the germline ends. Germline V gives CDR1 MNHEY, CDR2 SVGAGI. The CDR3 length is 14 residues. In nucleotides, the CDR3 is TGTGCCAGCAAGGCTAGCGGGAAGAACTATGGCTACACCTTC. Its protein is CASKASGKNYGYTF.